The present T cell receptor beta chain was sequenced within a study of blood T cell repertoires in COVID-19. About the research overall: The study drew acute and convalescent COVID-19 samples from the United States, Italy and Spain.

The assay was immunoSEQ multiplex PCR, and TCRdb's table has in-frame clones only and misses some. This sample has 330,000 or so clones, with around nine tenths found just once. Participants were aged roughly 18 to 100 years from more than 20 US areas. Those designated as exposed participants met a COVID-19 case within 2 weeks before study entry. CDR1 is LNHDA, CDR2 SQIVND, per germline (reference sequence). CDR3 length: 14 residues. Trimming removed 6 bases from V and 7 bases from J, with 16 bases in between. The sample taken for sequencing was PBMCs or T cells enriched from blood (not recorded which). The receptor's source is a young woman who had been exposed to COVID-19. V is TRBV19 and J is TRBJ2-4; D ambiguous. This CDR3 is CASSVTTFGNIQYF. DNA of the CDR3: TGTGCCAGTAGCGTTACGACGTTCGGGAACATTCAGTACTTC.